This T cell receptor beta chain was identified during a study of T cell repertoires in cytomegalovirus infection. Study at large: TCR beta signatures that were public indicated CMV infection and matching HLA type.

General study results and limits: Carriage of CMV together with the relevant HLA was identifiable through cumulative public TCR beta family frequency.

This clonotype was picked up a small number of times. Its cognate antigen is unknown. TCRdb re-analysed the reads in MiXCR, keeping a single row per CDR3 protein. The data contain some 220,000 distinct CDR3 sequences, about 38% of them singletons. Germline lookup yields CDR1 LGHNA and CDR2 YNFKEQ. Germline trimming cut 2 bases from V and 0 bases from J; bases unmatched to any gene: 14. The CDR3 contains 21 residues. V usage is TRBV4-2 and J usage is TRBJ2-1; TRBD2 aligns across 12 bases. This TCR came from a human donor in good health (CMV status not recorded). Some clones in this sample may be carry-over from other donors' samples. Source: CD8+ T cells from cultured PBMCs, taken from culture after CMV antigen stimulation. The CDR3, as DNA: TGTGCCAGCAGCCAATATTACTCGGGACTAGCGGGCACCTACTCCTACAATGAGCAGTTCTTC. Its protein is CASSQYYSGLAGTYSYNEQFF.